The 15 T cell receptor beta chains listed next were all sequenced from one sample in a study of Graves' ophthalmopathy and Graves' hyperthyroidism. RNA transcripts yielded amplified TCR beta CDR3 regions. First-round RT-PCR employed HTBI primers, with a second-round multiplex PCR after it. TCRdb ran MiXCR on the multiplex PCR reads and lists one entry per CDR3 protein. The repertoire holds about 15,000 distinct CDR3 sequences, roughly 50% seen once, with around 42% in the top ten. Material: peripheral blood. All receptors derive from a woman younger than 45 with Graves' ophthalmopathy.

The table lists this clonotype with many counts. The rearrangement joins TRBV3-1 to TRBJ1-4, with D possibly being TRBD1 (5 bases). The CDR3 runs 17 residues. V was clipped by 1 base and J by 1 base, with 13 bases between them. Germline V lookup: CDR1 LGHDT, CDR2 YNNKEL (reference sequence). The CDR3 DNA follows: TGTGCCAGCAGCCAAGGGAGAGGGGCTGGAACTAATGAAAAACTGTTTTTT. Translated, it gives CASSQGRGAGTNEKLFF.

This clonotype was observed at least ten times. The chain combines TRBV4-1 with TRBJ1-2, with D unclear. CDR1 is MGHRA and CDR2 is YSYEKL in the germline V gene. The length of the CDR3 is 15 residues. Trimming removed 0 bases at V and 2 bases at J, with 10 bases between. CDR3 sequence reads: CASSQEARNNYGYTF. CDR3 bases: TGCGCCAGCAGCCAAGAGGCACGGAACAACTATGGCTACACCTTC.

With respect to this clonotype: In this CDR3 the conserved last residue, phenylalanine or tryptophan, is missing, so a read error is likely. The chain links TRBV24-1 to TRBJ2-2; possible D gene TRBD1, 5 bases. From germline, CDR1 is KGHDR and CDR2 SFDVKD. Trimming removed 5 bases at V and 3 bases at J, with 12 bases between. The CDR3 extends over 15 amino acids. The chain's CDR3 is CATSGRGLDTGELFS. In DNA form, the CDR3 reads TGTGCCACCAGTGGTAGGGGTCTCGACACCGGGGAGCTGTTTTCT.

This clonotype was seen at least ten times. The J gene is TRBJ2-7, the V gene TRBV29-1; 9 bases are shared with TRBD1. CDR1 is SQVTM and CDR2 is ANQGSEA in the germline V gene. The CDR3 is made up of 12 amino acids. Trimming at V came to 6 bases and at J to 4 bases, leaving 4 bases not matched to a gene. This CDR3 is CSVTGGDYEQYF. The CDR3 nucleotides are TGCAGCGTGACAGGGGGGGATTACGAGCAGTACTTC.

This clonotype appeared a few times. The chain carries TRBV7-9 and TRBJ2-7, with D hard to call. The CDR3 sequence is 14 residues long. The V end was cut by 1 base, the J end by 2 bases, with 9 bases between. Germline CDR1 and CDR2: SEHNR and FQNEAQ (reference sequence). DNA of the CDR3: TGTGCCAGCAGCTTAGAGGTCAGACCCTACGAGCAGTACTTC. Translating gives CASSLEVRPYEQYF.

By sample fraction, this clonotype is large (0.1 to 1%). The chain links TRBV6-5 to TRBJ2-6; 7 bases fit TRBD1. The V gene's germline CDR1 is MNHEY and CDR2 SVGAGI. The CDR3 loop spans 16 amino acids. The V gene end was trimmed by 4 bases and the J gene end by 2 bases; junction bases not matched to a gene: 5. CDR3 amino acids: CASSSQGSTGANVLTF. CDR3 bases: TGTGCCAGCAGTTCACAGGGGAGCACTGGGGCCAACGTCCTGACTTTC.

Turning to this clonotype: A clone one base away is much larger, so this may be a read error. The J gene is TRBJ2-7, the V gene TRBV5-1; D is possibly TRBD1 (6 bases). This CDR3 has 15 amino acids. The germline CDR1 and CDR2 sequences are SGHRS and YFSETQ. The V and J ends lost 2 bases and 5 bases respectively, with 17 bases between them. CDR3 protein: CASSFRSGAFNEQYF. CDR3 bases: TGCGCCAGCAGCTTTAGATCAGGGGCCTTCAACGAGCAGTACTTC.

Written as DNA, the CDR3 is TGTGCCAGCAATTACGGGACAGGGGTCTTTGATGGCTACACCTTC. Its translation: CASNYGTGVFDGYTF. This chain joins TRBV10-3 and TRBJ1-2; 10 bases agree with TRBD1. The CDR3 has 15 amino acids. Germline loops: CDR1 ENHRY, CDR2 SYGVKD. J lost 6 bases, V lost 10 bases, and 14 bases had no gene match.

The V gene is TRBV4-2, the J gene TRBJ1-1; unclear D gene. Looked up from germline, CDR1 is LGHNA and CDR2 is YNFKEQ. The CDR3 contains 13 residues. The V end was cut by 8 bases, the J end by 2 bases, with 12 bases between. The CDR3 reads CASAQRYNTEAFF. CDR3 sequence (DNA): TGTGCCAGCGCCCAGCGGTACAACACTGAAGCTTTCTTT.

This clonotype has at least ten counts. V is TRBV10-3 and J is TRBJ1-4; 9 bases agree with TRBD1. V lost 3 bases to trimming and J lost 8 bases; unmatched junction nucleotides: 10. This CDR3 comprises 16 residues. CDR1 ENHRY and CDR2 SYGVKD come from the germline V gene. CDR3 DNA sequence: TGTGCCATCAGTGACCGCGATCGGACAGGGGTCGAAAAACTGTTTTTT. Its protein is CAISDRDRTGVEKLFF.

The rearrangement joins TRBV24-1 to TRBJ1-3; D perhaps matches TRBD1 (5 bases). This CDR3 has 15 residues. Between the trimmed V and J ends, which lost 2 bases and 0 bases, there was a span of 7 bases. Germline values: CDR1 KGHDR, CDR2 SFDVKD. This CDR3 reads CATSDSGGSGNTIYF. The CDR3 nucleotides are TGTGCCACCAGTGATTCGGGGGGCTCTGGAAACACCATATATTTT.

This clonotype showed up just a few times. V gene TRBV24-1 combines with J gene TRBJ2-5; D may be TRBD2 (5 bases). V dropped 1 base and J dropped 5 bases, with 13 bases sitting between them. The germline V gene encodes CDR1 KGHDR and CDR2 SFDVKD. CDR3 length: 15 amino acids. The CDR3 spells CATSDFGLAQETQYF. In nucleotides, the CDR3 is TGTGCCACCAGTGATTTTGGGCTAGCCCAGGAGACCCAGTACTTC.

This clonotype was seen a single time. This chain joins TRBV25-1 and TRBJ2-3; D is tentatively TRBD1 or TRBD2 (5 bases each). Germline V gives CDR1 MGHDK, CDR2 SYGVNS. CDR3 length equals 16 residues. V lost 3 bases and J lost 4, with 17 bases in between. CDR3 residues: CASSEIGTERADTQYF. Written as DNA, the CDR3 is TGTGCCAGCAGTGAGATAGGGACGGAGAGGGCAGATACGCAGTATTTT.

This clonotype qualifies as medium-sized. The chain has TRBV19 and TRBJ2-7; D may be TRBD2 (5 bases). Trimming removed 7 bases at V and 0 bases at J, with 13 bases between. The CDR3 runs to 14 residues. Germline V gene data show CDR1 as LNHDA and CDR2 as SQIVND (reference sequence). This CDR3 is CASKVSGYSYEQYF. CDR3 in DNA: TGTGCCAGTAAGGTGTCGGGGTACTCCTACGAGCAGTACTTC.

This clonotype is categorized as medium-sized (0.01 to 0.1%). The rearrangement links TRBV5-4 to TRBJ2-3; 8 bases agree with TRBD1. Germline CDR1 reads SGHNT; CDR2 reads YYREEE (reference sequence). J lost 2 bases, V lost 4 bases, and 6 bases had no gene match. This CDR3 has 15 residues. CDR3 residues: CASSLDRDFTDTQYF. DNA for the CDR3: TGTGCCAGCAGCCTGGACAGGGATTTCACAGATACGCAGTATTTT.